The clone carrying this T cell receptor beta chain was picked up a small number of times. Its antigen remains unidentified. This CDR3 has 14 residues. V lost 3 bases and J lost 5; bases outside the gene matches: 3. These data originate in a study of identical twins. Points from the study as a whole: The same donors were not followed; conclusions instead depended on cross-sectional statistical analysis.

TCRdb ran MiXCR on the 5' RACE reads and lists one entry per CDR3 protein. This sample has 520,000 or so distinct CDR3 sequences; approximately 22% occur once, and the top ten carry roughly 0.91%. The same sample was also studied in work on T cells expressing NK-cell markers.

The chain combines TRBV12-3 or TRBV12-4 with TRBJ2-1, with 8 nucleotides matching TRBD2. The TCR originated in a woman younger than 30 in good health. The sample taken for sequencing was CD4+ T cells sorted from blood. The chain's CDR3 is CASSFIAGNNEQFF. CDR3 sequence (DNA): TGTGCCAGCAGTTTCATAGCGGGGAACAATGAGCAGTTCTTC.